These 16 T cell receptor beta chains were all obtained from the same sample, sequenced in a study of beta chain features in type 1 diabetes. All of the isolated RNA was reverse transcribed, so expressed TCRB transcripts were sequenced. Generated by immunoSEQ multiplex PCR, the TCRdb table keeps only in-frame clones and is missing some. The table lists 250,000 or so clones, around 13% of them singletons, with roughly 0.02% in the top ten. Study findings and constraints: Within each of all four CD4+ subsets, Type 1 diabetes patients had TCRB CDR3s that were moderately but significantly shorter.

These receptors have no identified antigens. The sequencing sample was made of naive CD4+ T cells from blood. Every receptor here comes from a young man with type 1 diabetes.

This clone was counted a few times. The CDR3 spells CASSRSGLGTEAFF. The CDR3 DNA is TGCGCCAGCAGCCGTTCGGGGTTGGGCACTGAAGCTTTCTTT. The chain links TRBV4-1 to TRBJ1-1; D uncertain. The CDR3 contains 14 residues. Germline CDR1 reads MGHRA; CDR2 reads YSYEKL. Between the trimmed V and J ends, which lost 4 bases and 4 bases, there was a span of 13 bases.

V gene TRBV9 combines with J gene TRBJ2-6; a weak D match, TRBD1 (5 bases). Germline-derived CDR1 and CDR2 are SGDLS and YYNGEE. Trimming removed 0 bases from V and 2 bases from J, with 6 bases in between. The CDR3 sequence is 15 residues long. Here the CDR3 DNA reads TGTGCCAGCAGCGTAGAAGGGGCTGGGGCCAACGTCCTGACTTTC. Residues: CASSVEGAGANVLTF.

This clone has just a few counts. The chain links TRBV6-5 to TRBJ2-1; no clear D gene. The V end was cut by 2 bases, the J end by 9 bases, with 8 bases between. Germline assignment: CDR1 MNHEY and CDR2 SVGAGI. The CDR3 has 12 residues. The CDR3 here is CASSYESGEQFF. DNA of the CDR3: TGTGCCAGCAGTTACGAGAGTGGTGAGCAGTTCTTC.

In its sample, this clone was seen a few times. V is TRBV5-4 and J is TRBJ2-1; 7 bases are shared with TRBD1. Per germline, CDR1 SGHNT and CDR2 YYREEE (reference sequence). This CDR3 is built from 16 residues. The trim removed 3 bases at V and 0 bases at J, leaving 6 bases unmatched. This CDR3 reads CASSSPGQFSYNEQFF. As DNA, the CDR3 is TGTGCCAGCAGCTCCCCGGGACAGTTCTCCTACAATGAGCAGTTCTTC.

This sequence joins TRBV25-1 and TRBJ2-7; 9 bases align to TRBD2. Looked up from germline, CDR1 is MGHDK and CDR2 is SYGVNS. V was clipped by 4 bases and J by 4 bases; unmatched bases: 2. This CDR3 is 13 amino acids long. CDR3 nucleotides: TGTGCCAGCAGTGCAGCGGGGGGTTACGAGCAGTACTTC. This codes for CASSAAGGYEQYF.

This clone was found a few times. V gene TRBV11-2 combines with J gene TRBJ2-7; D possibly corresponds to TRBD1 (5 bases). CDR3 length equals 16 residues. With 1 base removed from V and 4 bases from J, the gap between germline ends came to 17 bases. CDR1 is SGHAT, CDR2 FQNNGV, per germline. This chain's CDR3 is CASSLARAGLGYEQYF. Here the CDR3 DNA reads TGTGCCAGCAGCTTAGCCCGGGCAGGGTTGGGTTACGAGCAGTACTTC.

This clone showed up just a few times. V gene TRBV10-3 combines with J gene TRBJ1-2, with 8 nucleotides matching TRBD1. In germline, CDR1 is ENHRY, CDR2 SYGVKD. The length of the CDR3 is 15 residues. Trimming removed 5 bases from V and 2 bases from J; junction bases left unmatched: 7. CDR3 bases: TGTGCCATCAGTCTACAGGGGGGATTGAACTATGGCTACACCTTC. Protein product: CAISLQGGLNYGYTF.

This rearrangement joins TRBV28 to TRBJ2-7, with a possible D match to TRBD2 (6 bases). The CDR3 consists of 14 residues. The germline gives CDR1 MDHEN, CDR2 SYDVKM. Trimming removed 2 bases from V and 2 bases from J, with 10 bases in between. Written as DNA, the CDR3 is TGTGCCAGCAGTTTAACTAGCCGAACCTACGAGCAGTACTTC. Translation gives CASSLTSRTYEQYF.

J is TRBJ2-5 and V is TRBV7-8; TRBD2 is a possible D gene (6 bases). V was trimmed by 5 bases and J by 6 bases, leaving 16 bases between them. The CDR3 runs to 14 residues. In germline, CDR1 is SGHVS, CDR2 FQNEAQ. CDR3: CASSTRGLPQTQYF. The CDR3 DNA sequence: TGTGCCAGCAGCACTAGGGGACTCCCACAGACCCAGTACTTC. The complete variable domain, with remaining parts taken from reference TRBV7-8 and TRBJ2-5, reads GAGVSQSPRYKVAKRGQDVALRCDPISGHVSLFWYQQALGQGPEFLTYFQNEAQLDKSGLPSDRFFAERPEGSVSTLKIQRTQQEDSAVYLCASSTRGLPQTQYFGPGTRLLVL.

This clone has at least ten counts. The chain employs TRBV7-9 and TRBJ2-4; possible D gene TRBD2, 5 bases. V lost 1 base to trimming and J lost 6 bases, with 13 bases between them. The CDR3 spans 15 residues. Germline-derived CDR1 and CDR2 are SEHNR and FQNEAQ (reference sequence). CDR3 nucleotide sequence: TGTGCCAGCAGCTTAGTGGCTAATGCGGGAAACATTCAGTACTTC. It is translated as CASSLVANAGNIQYF.

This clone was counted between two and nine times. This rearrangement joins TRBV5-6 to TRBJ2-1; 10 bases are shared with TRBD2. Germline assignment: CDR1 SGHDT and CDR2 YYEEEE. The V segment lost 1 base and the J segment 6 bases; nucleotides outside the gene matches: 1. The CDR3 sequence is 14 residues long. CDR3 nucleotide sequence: TGTGCCAGCAGCTTGATAGCGGGAGGCAATGAGCAGTTCTTC. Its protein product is CASSLIAGGNEQFF.

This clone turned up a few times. The CDR3 is CASMGGPSGELFF. DNA for the CDR3: TGTGCCAGCATGGGAGGGCCAAGCGGGGAGCTGTTTTTT. The chain combines TRBV7-9 with TRBJ2-2, with 7 nucleotides matching TRBD2. The V gene end was trimmed by 7 bases and the J gene end by 7 bases; junction bases not matched to a gene: 6. The germline V gene encodes CDR1 SEHNR and CDR2 FQNEAQ (reference sequence). This CDR3 contains 13 residues.

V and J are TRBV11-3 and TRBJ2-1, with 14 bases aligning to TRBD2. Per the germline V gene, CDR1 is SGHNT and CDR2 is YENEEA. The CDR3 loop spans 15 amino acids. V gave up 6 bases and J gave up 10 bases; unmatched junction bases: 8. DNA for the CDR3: TGTGCCAGCAGTGTGACTAGCGGGGGGGCCCGGGAGCAGTTCTTC. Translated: CASSVTSGGAREQFF.

CDR3 in DNA: TGCGCCAGCAGCCAAGTCCCGAGGATAGCATCGACCTACGAGCAGTACTTC. It specifies CASSQVPRIASTYEQYF. The chain uses TRBV4-1 and TRBJ2-7; D not resolved. The CDR3 loop spans 17 amino acids. Germline V gene data show CDR1 as MGHRA and CDR2 as YSYEKL. V was shortened by 1 base and J by 2 bases, with 18 bases between the two germline ends.

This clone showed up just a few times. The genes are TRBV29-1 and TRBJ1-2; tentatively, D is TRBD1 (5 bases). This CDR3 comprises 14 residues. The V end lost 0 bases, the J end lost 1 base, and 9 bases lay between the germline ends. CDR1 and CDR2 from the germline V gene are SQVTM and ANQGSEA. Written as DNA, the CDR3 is TGCAGCGTTGAAGATGGGCAGGGTAACTATGGCTACACCTTC. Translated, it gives CSVEDGQGNYGYTF.

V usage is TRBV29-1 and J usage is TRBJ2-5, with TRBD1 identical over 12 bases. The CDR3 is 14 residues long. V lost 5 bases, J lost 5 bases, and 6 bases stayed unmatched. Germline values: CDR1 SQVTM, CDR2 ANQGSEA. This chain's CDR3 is CSVQGGTGGETQYF. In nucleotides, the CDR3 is TGCAGCGTTCAAGGAGGGACAGGGGGCGAGACCCAGTACTTC.